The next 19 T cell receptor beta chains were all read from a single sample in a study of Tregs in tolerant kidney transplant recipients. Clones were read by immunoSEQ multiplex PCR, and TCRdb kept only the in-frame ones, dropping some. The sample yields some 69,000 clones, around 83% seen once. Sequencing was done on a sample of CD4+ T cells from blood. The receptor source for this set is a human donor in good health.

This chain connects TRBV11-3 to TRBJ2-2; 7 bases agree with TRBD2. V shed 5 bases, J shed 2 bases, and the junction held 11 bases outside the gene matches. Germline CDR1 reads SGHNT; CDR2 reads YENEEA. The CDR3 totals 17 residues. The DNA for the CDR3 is TGTGCCAGCAGCCCAGGGACGGGAGGCCTAAACACCGGGGAGCTGTTTTTT. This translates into CASSPGTGGLNTGELFF.

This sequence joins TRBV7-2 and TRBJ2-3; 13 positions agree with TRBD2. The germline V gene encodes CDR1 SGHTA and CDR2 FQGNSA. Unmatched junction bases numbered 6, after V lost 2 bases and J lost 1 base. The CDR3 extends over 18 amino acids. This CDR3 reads CASSLTSGGAAGTDTQYF. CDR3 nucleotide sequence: TGTGCCAGCAGCTTAACTAGCGGGGGGGCGGCAGGCACAGATACGCAGTATTTT.

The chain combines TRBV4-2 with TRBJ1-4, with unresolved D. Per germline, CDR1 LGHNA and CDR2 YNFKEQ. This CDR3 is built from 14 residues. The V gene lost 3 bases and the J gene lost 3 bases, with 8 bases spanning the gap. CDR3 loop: CASSHHRANEKLFF. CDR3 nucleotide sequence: TGTGCCAGCAGCCATCACAGAGCTAATGAAAAACTGTTTTTT.

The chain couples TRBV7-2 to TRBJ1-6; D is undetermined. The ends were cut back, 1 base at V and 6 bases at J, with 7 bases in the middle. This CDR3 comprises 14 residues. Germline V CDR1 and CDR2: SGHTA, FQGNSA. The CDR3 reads CASSLVEANSPLHF. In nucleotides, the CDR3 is TGTGCCAGCAGCTTAGTTGAGGCTAATTCACCCCTCCACTTT.

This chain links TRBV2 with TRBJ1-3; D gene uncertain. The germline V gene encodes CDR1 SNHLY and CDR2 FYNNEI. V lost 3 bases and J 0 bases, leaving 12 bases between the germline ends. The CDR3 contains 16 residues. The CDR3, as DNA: TGTGCCAGCAGTGATCTGTCACCTCGCTCTGGAAACACCATATATTTT. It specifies CASSDLSPRSGNTIYF.

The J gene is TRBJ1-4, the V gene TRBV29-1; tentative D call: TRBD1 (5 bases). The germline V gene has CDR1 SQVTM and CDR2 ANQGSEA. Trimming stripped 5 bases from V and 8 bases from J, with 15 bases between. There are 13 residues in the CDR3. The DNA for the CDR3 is TGCAGCGTTCTCCCCACGGGGGTGGAAAAACTGTTTTTT. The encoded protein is CSVLPTGVEKLFF.

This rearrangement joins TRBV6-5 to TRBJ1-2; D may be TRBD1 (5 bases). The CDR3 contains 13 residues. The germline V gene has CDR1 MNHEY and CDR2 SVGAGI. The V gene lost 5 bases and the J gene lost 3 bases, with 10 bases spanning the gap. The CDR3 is CASSLGQDYGYTF. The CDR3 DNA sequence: TGTGCCAGCAGTCTGGGGCAGGACTATGGCTACACCTTC.

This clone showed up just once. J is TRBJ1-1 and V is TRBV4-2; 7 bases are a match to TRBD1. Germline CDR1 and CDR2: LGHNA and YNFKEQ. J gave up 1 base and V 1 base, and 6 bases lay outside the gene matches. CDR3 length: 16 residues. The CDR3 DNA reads TGTGCCAGCAGCCAAGGATTAAGGACAGGGAACACTGAAGCTTTCTTT. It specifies CASSQGLRTGNTEAFF.

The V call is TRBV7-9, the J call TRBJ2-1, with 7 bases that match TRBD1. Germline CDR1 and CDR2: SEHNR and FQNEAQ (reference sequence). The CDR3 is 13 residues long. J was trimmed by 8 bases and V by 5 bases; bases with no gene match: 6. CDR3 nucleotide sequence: TGTGCCAGCAGCCTTGGGACAGTGGATGAGCAGTTCTTC. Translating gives CASSLGTVDEQFF.

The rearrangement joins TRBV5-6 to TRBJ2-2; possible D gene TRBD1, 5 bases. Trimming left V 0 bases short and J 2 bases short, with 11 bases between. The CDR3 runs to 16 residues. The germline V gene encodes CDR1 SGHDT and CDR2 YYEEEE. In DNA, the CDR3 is TGTGCCAGCAGCTTGGAGCTGCGGACAAACACCGGGGAGCTGTTTTTT. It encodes CASSLELRTNTGELFF.

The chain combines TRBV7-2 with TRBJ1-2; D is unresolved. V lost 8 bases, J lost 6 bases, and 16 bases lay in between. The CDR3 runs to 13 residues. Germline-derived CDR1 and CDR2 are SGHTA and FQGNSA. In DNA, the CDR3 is TGTGCCAGCGGACCCGGGCGTAGCGATGGCTACACCTTC. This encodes CASGPGRSDGYTF.

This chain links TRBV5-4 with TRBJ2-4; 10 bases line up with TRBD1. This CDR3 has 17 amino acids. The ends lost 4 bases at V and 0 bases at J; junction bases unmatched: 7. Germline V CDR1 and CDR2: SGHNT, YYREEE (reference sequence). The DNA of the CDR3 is TGTGCCAGCAGCGAGGGACAGGGGAAGGGAGCCAAAAACATTCAGTACTTC. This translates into CASSEGQGKGAKNIQYF.

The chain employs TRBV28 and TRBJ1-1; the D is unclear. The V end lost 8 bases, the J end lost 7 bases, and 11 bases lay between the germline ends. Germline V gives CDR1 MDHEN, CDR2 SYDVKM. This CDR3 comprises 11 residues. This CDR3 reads CASGPWGEAFF. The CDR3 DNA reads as TGTGCCAGCGGCCCGTGGGGTGAAGCTTTCTTT. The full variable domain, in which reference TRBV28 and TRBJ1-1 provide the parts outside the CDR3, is DVKVTQSSRYLVKRTGEKVFLECVQDMDHENMFWYRQDPGLGLRLIYFSYDVKMKEKGDIPEGYSVSREKKERFSLILESASTNQTSMYLCASGPWGEAFFGQGTRLTVV.

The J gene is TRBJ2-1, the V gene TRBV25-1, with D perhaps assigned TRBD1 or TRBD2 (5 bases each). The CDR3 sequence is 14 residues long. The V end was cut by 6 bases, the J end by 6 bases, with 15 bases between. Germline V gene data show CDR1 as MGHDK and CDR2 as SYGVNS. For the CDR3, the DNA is TGTGCCAGCAGCCTCGTTGGGGCGGGCAATGAGCAGTTCTTC. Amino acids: CASSLVGAGNEQFF.

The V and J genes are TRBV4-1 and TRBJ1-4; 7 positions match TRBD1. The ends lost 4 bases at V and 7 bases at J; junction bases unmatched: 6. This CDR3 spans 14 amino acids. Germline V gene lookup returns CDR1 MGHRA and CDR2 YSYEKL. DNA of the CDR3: TGCGCCAGCAGCCGTCAGGGGGTTCTTGAAAAACTGTTTTTT. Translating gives CASSRQGVLEKLFF.

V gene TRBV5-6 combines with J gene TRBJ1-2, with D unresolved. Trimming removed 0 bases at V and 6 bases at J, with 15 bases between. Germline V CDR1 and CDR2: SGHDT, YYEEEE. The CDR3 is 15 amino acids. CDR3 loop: CASSLDPAAGNGYTF. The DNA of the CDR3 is TGTGCCAGCAGCTTGGATCCGGCGGCCGGGAATGGCTACACCTTC.

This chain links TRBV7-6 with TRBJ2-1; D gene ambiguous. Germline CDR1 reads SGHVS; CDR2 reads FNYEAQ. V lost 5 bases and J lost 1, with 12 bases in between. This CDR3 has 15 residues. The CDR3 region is CASSITPRSYNEQFF. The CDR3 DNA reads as TGTGCCAGCAGCATTACCCCGAGATCCTACAATGAGCAGTTCTTC.

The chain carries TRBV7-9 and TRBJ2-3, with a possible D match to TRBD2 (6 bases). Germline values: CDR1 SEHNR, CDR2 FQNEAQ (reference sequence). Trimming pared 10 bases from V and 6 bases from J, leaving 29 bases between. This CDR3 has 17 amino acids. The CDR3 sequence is CAIFTRDHLARWDTQYF. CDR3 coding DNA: TGTGCCATCTTCACCCGGGACCACCTAGCGCGGTGGGATACGCAGTATTTT.

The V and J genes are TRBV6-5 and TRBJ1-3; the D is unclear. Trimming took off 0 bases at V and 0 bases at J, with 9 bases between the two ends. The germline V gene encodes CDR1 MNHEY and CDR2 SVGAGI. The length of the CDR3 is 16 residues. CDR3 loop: CASSYSSASSGNTIYF. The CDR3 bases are TGTGCCAGCAGTTACTCTTCCGCCAGCTCTGGAAACACCATATATTTT.